This TCR beta chain was captured in a study of shared clonotypes between healthy human individuals. Study details: Each donor contributed plates that comprised three CD4 naive, three CD4 memory, two CD8 naive and one CD8 memory. Findings of the study overall: On the whole, naive subsets had larger estimated richness than memory subsets had.

Genomic DNA (from each subset) was split evenly across several immunoSEQ plates. Sorted-subset replicate PCR reactions contained roughly 200 ng DNA, corresponding to about 30,000 T cell genomes. Assay: immunoSEQ multiplex PCR; the TCRdb copy retains only in-frame clones and omits some. The table records over a million clones, roughly 80% of them present only once. A remark on this clone: Its antigen is still unknown.

This receptor was identified in a man aged 18 to 30 in good health. Sequencing was carried out using memory CD4+ T cells sorted from blood. This sample's subset: CD45RA-negative fraction.

CDR3 DNA sequence: TGCGCCAGCAGCTTGGGTGGGATATACTCTGGGGCCAACGTCCTGACTTTC. This translates into CASSLGGIYSGANVLTF. The V call is TRBV5-1, the J call TRBJ2-6; D ambiguous. CDR1 SGHRS and CDR2 YFSETQ come from the germline V gene. CDR3 length: 17 residues. Between the trimmed V and J ends, which lost 0 bases and 0 bases, there was a span of 10 bases.